Listed here are 23 T cell receptor beta chains from one sample, sequenced in a study of CD8 T cells in ankylosing spondylitis. MiXCR, applied by TCRdb to the 5' RACE reads, yields one record per CDR3 protein. The profile shows 150,000 to 200,000 distinct CDR3 sequences, roughly a third of them singletons. The sequencing sample was made of synovial fluid, either unsorted or a sorted T cell fraction (not recorded which). These receptors originate from a male donor with ankylosing spondylitis.

CDR3 amino acids: CASSLGGEGSRKTQYF. CDR3 nucleotide sequence: TGTGCCAGCAGCCTTGGGGGTGAGGGTTCGAGGAAGACCCAGTACTTC. The chain employs TRBV3-1 and TRBJ2-5, with D perhaps assigned TRBD1 or TRBD2 (5 bases each). Germline-derived CDR1 and CDR2 are LGHDT and YNNKEL (reference sequence). The V end lost 4 bases, the J end lost 6 bases, and 21 bases lay between the germline ends. CDR3 length: 16 residues.

This clonotype was found many times. The chain employs TRBV28 and TRBJ2-7; D is possibly TRBD2 (6 bases). Trimming left V 8 bases short and J 2 bases short, with 13 bases between. The length of the CDR3 is 13 residues. Germline V gene sequence: CDR1 MDHEN, CDR2 SYDVKM. CDR3 nucleotide sequence: TGTGCCAGCCTAGCGACAGCAGCCTACGAGCAGTACTTC. The encoded protein is CASLATAAYEQYF.

The table lists this clonotype with many counts. The rearrangement links TRBV9 to TRBJ2-1; D may be TRBD1 or TRBD2 (5 bases each). The CDR3 totals 13 residues. V was shortened by 4 bases and J by 12 bases, with 17 bases between the two germline ends. Germline CDR1 SGDLS, CDR2 YYNGEE. The CDR3 DNA follows: TGTGCCAGCAGCACTACCGGGGCTTTCGTGCAGTTCTTC. This codes for CASSTTGAFVQFF.

The V and J genes are TRBV25-1 and TRBJ1-4; 7 nucleotides agree with TRBD1. V gave up 4 bases and J gave up 2 bases; unmatched junction bases: 4. Looked up from germline, CDR1 is MGHDK and CDR2 is SYGVNS. CDR3 length equals 15 residues. The CDR3 coding sequence is TGTGCCAGCAGTGCCGGGACAGCCACTAATGAAAAACTGTTTTTT. It yields the protein CASSAGTATNEKLFF.

The V and J genes are TRBV12-3 or TRBV12-4 and TRBJ2-1, with no clear D. The CDR3 spans 13 residues. With 2 bases removed from V and 5 bases from J, the gap between germline ends came to 7 bases. The CDR3 DNA reads TGTGCCAGCAGTTTAAGAGAAGACAATGAGCAGTTCTTC. This sequence encodes CASSLREDNEQFF.

This clonotype was detected a few times. The V gene is TRBV7-9, the J gene TRBJ2-1, with a weak D call TRBD2 (5 bases). The germline V gene has CDR1 SEHNR and CDR2 FQNEAQ (reference sequence). Trimming left V 2 bases short and J 7 bases short, with 12 bases between. The CDR3 loop spans 14 amino acids. CDR3 loop: CASSLWPSGNEQFF. The CDR3 coding sequence is TGTGCCAGCAGCTTATGGCCAAGCGGTAATGAGCAGTTCTTC.

The table lists this clonotype with many counts. The chain recombines TRBV9 with TRBJ1-2, with D hard to call. CDR1 is SGDLS and CDR2 is YYNGEE in the germline V gene. CDR3 length: 14 amino acids. V was cut by 1 base and J by 4 bases, with 11 bases left in between. DNA for the CDR3: TGTGCCAGCAGCGTAACTCCGGAAGGCTATGGCTACACCTTC. Its protein is CASSVTPEGYGYTF. Filled out from reference TRBV9 and TRBJ1-2, the complete variable domain reads DSGVTQTPKHLITATGQRVTLRCSPRSGDLSVYWYQQSLDQGLQFLIQYYNGEERAKGNILERFSAQQFPDLHSELNLSSLELGDSALYFCASSVTPEGYGYTFGSGTRLTVV.

This clonotype was observed a single time. The chain uses TRBV15 and TRBJ2-3, with D unclear. The CDR3 loop spans 16 amino acids. Per the germline V gene, CDR1 is LNHNV and CDR2 is YYDKDF (reference sequence). The V end lost 0 bases, the J end lost 0 bases, and 10 bases lay between the germline ends. Here the CDR3 reads CATSRDPGLSTDTQYF. CDR3 bases: TGTGCCACCAGCAGAGATCCTGGCCTCAGCACAGATACGCAGTATTTT.

This chain uses TRBV28 with TRBJ1-5; D remains ambiguous. Germline V gene sequence: CDR1 MDHEN, CDR2 SYDVKM. Trimming shortened V by 3 bases and J by 12 bases, and 15 bases separated the two germline ends. The CDR3 is 13 residues long. Here the CDR3 reads CASSFPPSRVQHF. The CDR3 DNA is TGTGCCAGCAGTTTCCCCCCCTCTCGGGTCCAGCATTTT.

The genes are TRBV6-1 and TRBJ1-2; tentatively, D is TRBD1 (5 bases). CDR1 is MNHNS, CDR2 SASEGT, per germline. The CDR3 runs to 14 residues. Between the trimmed V and J ends, which lost 10 bases and 4 bases, there was a span of 19 bases. The CDR3 nucleotides are TGTGCCACCCGGGGGGGGAGGAGCCCCTATGGCTACACCTTC. Amino acids: CATRGGRSPYGYTF.

This clonotype was seen repeatedly, ten times or more. This chain uses TRBV20-1 with TRBJ1-5; D perhaps matches TRBD1 (6 bases). Trimming removed 6 bases from V and 7 bases from J, with 13 bases in between. The CDR3 length is 12 residues. In germline, CDR1 is DFQATT, CDR2 SNEGSKA (reference sequence). The CDR3 here is CSAKSGDQPQHF. The CDR3 nucleotides are TGCAGTGCAAAATCAGGGGACCAGCCCCAGCATTTT.

The chain is built from TRBV4-2 and TRBJ1-2; 9 nucleotides agree with TRBD1. V gave up 3 bases and J gave up 2 bases; unmatched junction bases: 7. Germline V gives CDR1 LGHNA, CDR2 YNFKEQ. This CDR3 contains 16 residues. For the CDR3, the DNA is TGTGCCAGCAGCCACCTACTCGGACAGGGGAACTATGGCTACACCTTC. Encoded protein: CASSHLLGQGNYGYTF.

This chain joins TRBV11-3 and TRBJ2-2; possible D gene TRBD2, 6 bases. Germline CDR1 and CDR2: SGHNT and YENEEA. Trimming shortened V by 5 bases and J by 1 base, and 17 bases separated the two germline ends. The CDR3 runs to 17 residues. CDR3 in DNA: TGTGCCAGCAGCCCCTATGGGGGAGGAGTGAACACCGGGGAGCTGTTTTTT. Protein: CASSPYGGGVNTGELFF.

The gene calls are TRBV9 and TRBJ2-3, with 8 nucleotides matching TRBD2. Germline CDR1 is SGDLS and CDR2 is YYNGEE. This CDR3 is 16 amino acids long. The trim removed 0 bases at V and 5 bases at J, leaving 8 bases unmatched. The CDR3 here is CASSVGGAGDRDTQYF. The CDR3 DNA is TGTGCCAGCAGCGTAGGAGGAGCGGGAGACCGAGATACGCAGTATTTT. Looking up the rest from reference TRBV9 and TRBJ2-3 gives the full variable domain: DSGVTQTPKHLITATGQRVTLRCSPRSGDLSVYWYQQSLDQGLQFLIQYYNGEERAKGNILERFSAQQFPDLHSELNLSSLELGDSALYFCASSVGGAGDRDTQYFGPGTRLTVL.

This clonotype was found a few times. The V call is TRBV5-6, the J call TRBJ2-1, with D perhaps matching TRBD2 (6 bases). The V end lost 4 bases, the J end lost 9 bases, and 20 bases lay between the germline ends. Germline CDR1 reads SGHDT; CDR2 reads YYEEEE. The CDR3 contains 15 residues. This CDR3 is CASSPVELAQGEQFF. For the CDR3, the DNA is TGTGCCAGCAGCCCAGTCGAACTAGCACAAGGTGAGCAGTTCTTC.

The V gene is TRBV4-2, the J gene TRBJ2-2; 13 nucleotides agree with TRBD2. The CDR3 extends over 17 amino acids. Germline loops: CDR1 LGHNA, CDR2 YNFKEQ. V shed 2 bases and J 5 bases; nucleotides not matched to a gene: 5. As DNA, the CDR3 is TGTGCCAGCAGCCAAACCTGGACTAGCGGGAGAACCGGGGAGCTGTTTTTT. Translated: CASSQTWTSGRTGELFF.

The chain joins TRBV20-1 to TRBJ2-1, with D possibly matching TRBD1 (6 bases). This CDR3 has 15 amino acids. V dropped 2 bases and J dropped 5 bases, with 16 bases sitting between them. Germline lookup yields CDR1 DFQATT and CDR2 SNEGSKA (reference sequence). This CDR3 reads CSARRWGRSDNEQFF. The DNA of the CDR3 is TGCAGTGCTAGAAGGTGGGGGCGGAGCGACAATGAGCAGTTCTTC.

J is TRBJ2-7 and V is TRBV7-2; 7 bases map to TRBD1. The germline V gene encodes CDR1 SGHTA and CDR2 FQGNSA. CDR3 size: 14 residues. V trimming: 5 bases; J trimming: 4 bases; junction bases outside the gene matches: 8. CDR3 nucleotides: TGTGCCAGCAGCCGTAGCCGGGACAGATACGAGCAGTACTTC. The encoded protein is CASSRSRDRYEQYF.

This clonotype was observed a handful of times. The V gene is TRBV7-8, the J gene TRBJ2-1; 8 bases map to TRBD1. CDR3 size: 17 residues. J gave up 2 bases and V 5 bases, and 11 bases lay outside the gene matches. The germline gives CDR1 SGHVS, CDR2 FQNEAQ. DNA for the CDR3: TGTGCCAGCAGCCCTAGTGGGAGGACAGGGACCTACAATGAGCAGTTCTTC. This sequence encodes CASSPSGRTGTYNEQFF.

This clonotype was counted a few times. This chain joins TRBV19 and TRBJ2-6; TRBD2 might be the D (7 bases). Trimming took 10 bases from V and 2 from J, leaving 15 bases between them. This CDR3 contains 15 residues. Germline V gives CDR1 LNHDA, CDR2 SQIVND (reference sequence). This CDR3 is CATRGGAPGANVLTF. CDR3 nucleotides: TGTGCCACAAGGGGGGGCGCCCCTGGGGCCAACGTCCTGACTTTC.

J is TRBJ2-7 and V is TRBV12-3 or TRBV12-4; no reliable D call. The CDR3 consists of 14 residues. Trimming removed 2 bases at V and 7 bases at J, with 15 bases between. Here the CDR3 DNA reads TGTGCCAGCAGTTTACAACAGCCCCCAAAGGAGCAGTACTTC. Translated, it gives CASSLQQPPKEQYF.

The chain recombines TRBV12-3 or TRBV12-4 with TRBJ2-6, with 10 nucleotides matching TRBD1. The CDR3 has 17 amino acids. With 5 bases clipped from V and 0 bases from J, the junction kept 4 bases outside the gene matches. CDR3 nucleotides: TGTGCCAGCAGTCGGGACAGGGGACGCTCTGGGGCCAACGTCCTGACTTTC. This translates into CASSRDRGRSGANVLTF.

The chain employs TRBV20-1 and TRBJ2-7; D is perhaps TRBD2 (6 bases). The CDR3 loop spans 12 amino acids. V was pared by 8 bases and J by 4 bases, with 15 bases between. Germline lookup yields CDR1 DFQATT and CDR2 SNEGSKA (reference sequence). DNA for the CDR3: TGCAGTCCCAGGAGGGACGGATACGAGCAGTACTTC. It yields the protein CSPRRDGYEQYF.